Following are 32 T cell receptor beta chains from one sample sequenced in a study of T-cell reconstitution after alpha-beta-depleted transplantation in children. Unique molecular identifiers were used to barcode this TCRbeta library. TCRdb re-analysed the PCR reads in MiXCR, keeping a single row per CDR3 protein. The sample lists 200,000 or so distinct CDR3 sequences; roughly 8.1% were seen once. Sequencing was performed on PBMCs, mostly from graft donor cells, taken 360 days after TCRalphabeta/CD19-depleted stem cell transplant. Source of these receptors: a male patient aged 2 to 9 who had a stem cell transplant for acute myeloid leukemia, so the T cells may come from the graft donor.

This clonotype was counted a few times. This sequence joins TRBV5-1 and TRBJ2-3; no definite D call. This CDR3 comprises 15 residues. Germline V gene lookup returns CDR1 SGHRS and CDR2 YFSETQ. With 0 bases removed from V and 5 bases from J, the gap between germline ends came to 13 bases. The CDR3 sequence: CASSLARVAVDTQYF. CDR3 nucleotide sequence: TGCGCCAGCAGCTTGGCCCGGGTAGCTGTAGATACGCAGTATTTT. Combining the CDR3 with reference TRBV5-1 and TRBJ2-3 gives the whole variable domain KAGVTQTPRYLIKTRGQQVTLSCSPISGHRSVSWYQQTPGQGLQFLFEYFSETQRNKGNFPGRFSGRQFSNSRSEMNVSTLELGDSALYLCASSLARVAVDTQYFGPGTRLTVL.

This sequence joins TRBV20-1 and TRBJ2-3; D unclear. The CDR3 covers 13 residues. The germline CDR1 and CDR2 sequences are DFQATT and SNEGSKA (reference sequence). Trimming shortened V by 2 bases and J by 1 base, and 7 bases separated the two germline ends. The CDR3 loop reads CSARPMGTDTQYF. The CDR3 DNA reads TGCAGTGCTAGACCTATGGGCACAGATACGCAGTATTTT.

This sequence joins TRBV20-1 and TRBJ2-7; D possibly corresponds to TRBD2 (5 bases). CDR1 DFQATT and CDR2 SNEGSKA come from the germline V gene (reference sequence). Trimming cost V 1 base and J 2 bases, with 18 bases left between them. The CDR3 runs to 16 residues. The CDR3 reads CSARAPAPPGTYEQYF. The CDR3 region has the DNA TGCAGTGCTAGAGCTCCGGCGCCTCCGGGGACCTACGAGCAGTACTTC.

This clonotype has a handful of counts. The rearrangement joins TRBV5-1 to TRBJ1-2, with a tentative D call TRBD1 (6 bases). V dropped 0 bases and J dropped 7 bases, with 13 bases sitting between them. Germline V gives CDR1 SGHRS, CDR2 YFSETQ. The CDR3 has 14 amino acids. Here the CDR3 reads CASSLDRVARGYTF. CDR3 nucleotide sequence: TGCGCCAGCAGCTTGGACAGGGTTGCTCGTGGCTACACCTTC.

This clonotype appeared a few times. This rearrangement joins TRBV5-1 to TRBJ1-1, with 9 bases fitting TRBD1. V dropped 0 bases and J dropped 7; count of bases not matched to a gene: 7. Germline V gives CDR1 SGHRS, CDR2 YFSETQ. The CDR3 has 15 residues. CDR3 DNA sequence: TGCGCCAGCAGCTTGGGCCCACGGGACAGGGTTGAAGCTTTCTTT. This translates into CASSLGPRDRVEAFF.

This clonotype was counted at least ten times. CDR3 bases: TGCGCCAGCCGGAGAGGGGCGCCTAATACGCAGTATTTT. This encodes CASRRGAPNTQYF. V and J are TRBV5-1 and TRBJ2-3; either TRBD1 or TRBD2 may supply D (5 bases each). V lost 7 bases, J lost 7 bases, and 16 bases lay in between. Germline V gives CDR1 SGHRS, CDR2 YFSETQ. The CDR3 has 13 residues.

J is TRBJ2-6 and V is TRBV29-1, with D possibly being TRBD2 (7 bases). The germline CDR1 and CDR2 sequences are SQVTM and ANQGSEA. V lost 4 bases, J lost 1 base, and 14 bases lay in between. The CDR3 extends over 16 amino acids. The CDR3 spells CSVAGGRTSGANVLTF. In nucleotides, the CDR3 is TGCAGCGTTGCGGGGGGCCGAACATCTGGGGCCAACGTCCTGACTTTC. Looking up the rest from reference TRBV29-1 and TRBJ2-6 gives the full variable domain: SAVISQKPSRDICQRGTSLTIQCQVDSQVTMMFWYRQQPGQSLTLIATANQGSEATYESGFVIDKFPISRPNLTFSTLTVSNMSPEDSSIYLCSVAGGRTSGANVLTFGAGSRLTVL.

This clonotype was found many times. V usage is TRBV5-1 and J usage is TRBJ2-7; D might be TRBD2 (5 bases). Germline CDR1 and CDR2: SGHRS and YFSETQ. CDR3 length: 14 amino acids. Trimming pared 4 bases from V and 0 bases from J, leaving 11 bases between. The CDR3 DNA is TGCGCCAGCAGCCCATCCGGGATCTCCTACGAGCAGTACGTC. Its protein is CASSPSGISYEQYV.

The chain links TRBV12-3 or TRBV12-4 to TRBJ2-1, with TRBD2 matching 7 bases. The CDR3 sequence is 14 residues long. J was trimmed by 7 bases and V by 4 bases; bases with no gene match: 7. In DNA, the CDR3 is TGTGCCAGCAGTTCGGGGACTATTTTTAATGAGCAGTTCTTC. Its protein product is CASSSGTIFNEQFF.

There are a few counts of this clonotype. V is TRBV5-1 and J is TRBJ1-4; 9 bases match TRBD1. This CDR3 has 16 residues. The J segment lost 7 bases and the V segment lost 0 bases, leaving 7 bases of the junction unmatched. Looked up from germline, CDR1 is SGHRS and CDR2 is YFSETQ. The CDR3 loop is CASSLAYRGPGEKLFF. Here the CDR3 DNA reads TGCGCCAGCAGCTTGGCGTACAGGGGGCCTGGTGAAAAACTGTTTTTT.

The CDR3 loop reads CASSNNRGTSCEQYV. CDR3 coding DNA: TGTGCCAGCAGCAACAACAGGGGGACGTCGTGCGAGCAGTACGTC. V gene TRBV21-1 combines with J gene TRBJ2-7; the table calls TRBD1, which could not be checked here. TRBV21-1 constitutes a pseudogene. The CDR3 loop spans 15 amino acids.

This clonotype was found many times. The chain employs TRBV29-1 and TRBJ2-1, with 10 bases fitting TRBD1. The CDR3 runs 13 residues. CDR1 is SQVTM and CDR2 is ANQGSEA in the germline V gene. The CDR3 is CGGQGPSYNEQFF. The CDR3 DNA follows: TGCGGGGGACAGGGGCCCTCCTACAATGAGCAGTTCTTC.

Ten or more counts support this clonotype. The chain recombines TRBV20-1 with TRBJ2-6; the D gene is possibly TRBD1 (5 bases). Germline CDR1 and CDR2: DFQATT and SNEGSKA (reference sequence). CDR3 length equals 15 residues. The V end lost 3 bases, the J end lost 2 bases, and 11 bases lay between the germline ends. The CDR3 here is CSARFRAAGANVLTF. The DNA of the CDR3 is TGCAGTGCTAGGTTCAGGGCCGCTGGGGCCAACGTCCTGACTTTC.

Ten or more counts support this clonotype. The V call is TRBV7-9, the J call TRBJ2-3; 9 bases agree with TRBD2. In germline, CDR1 is SEHNR, CDR2 FQNEAQ (reference sequence). The ends lost 3 bases at V and 2 bases at J; junction bases unmatched: 9. CDR3 size: 17 residues. The CDR3 region is CASSFEVSGGFTDTQYF. For the CDR3, the DNA is TGTGCCAGCAGCTTTGAGGTTAGCGGGGGCTTCACAGATACGCAGTATTTT.

This clonotype has only a few counts. The chain employs TRBV29-1 and TRBJ2-3; 7 bases are a match to TRBD1. The junction had 10 bases not matched to a gene; V was cut back by 1 base and J by 0 bases. The CDR3 covers 17 residues. Per germline, CDR1 SQVTM and CDR2 ANQGSEA. CDR3 protein: CSVEGRIGTASTDTQYF. CDR3 in DNA: TGCAGCGTTGAAGGACGGATCGGGACAGCTAGCACAGATACGCAGTATTTT.

In its sample, this clonotype was seen a few times. The V call is TRBV2, the J call TRBJ2-1; TRBD2 matches at 9 bases. V lost 7 bases, J lost 4 bases, and 5 bases stayed unmatched. CDR3 length: 14 amino acids. In germline, CDR1 is SNHLY, CDR2 FYNNEI. As DNA, the CDR3 is TGTGCCAGCAATGTAGCGGGGGCTTACAATGAGCAGTTCTTC. It is translated as CASNVAGAYNEQFF.

This clonotype was recorded many times. The chain is built from TRBV12-3 or TRBV12-4 and TRBJ2-2; D could derive from TRBD1 or TRBD2 (5 bases each). Trimming pared 4 bases from V and 3 bases from J, leaving 12 bases between. The CDR3 is 15 amino acids. CDR3 in DNA: TGTGCCAGCAGTTCTGGGACCGCCGACACCGGGGAGCTGTTTTTT. Translating it yields CASSSGTADTGELFF.

The V and J genes are TRBV12-3 or TRBV12-4 and TRBJ1-1; the D gene is possibly TRBD1 (6 bases). The CDR3 has 15 residues. V was cut by 6 bases and J by 3 bases, with 17 bases left in between. The CDR3 spells CASRRQAPGYTEAFF. CDR3 coding DNA: TGTGCCAGCAGGAGACAGGCTCCGGGGTACACTGAAGCTTTCTTT.

This clonotype was observed many times. The chain carries TRBV30 and TRBJ1-1, with D uncertain. Trimming left V 2 bases short and J 0 bases short, with 7 bases between. CDR1 and CDR2 from the germline V gene are GTSNPN and SVGIG (reference sequence). The CDR3 sequence is 13 residues long. This CDR3 is CAWSRMLNTEAFF. DNA for the CDR3: TGTGCCTGGAGTCGAATGCTGAACACTGAAGCTTTCTTT.

The chain combines TRBV4-3 with TRBJ2-7, with 9 bases aligning to TRBD2. From germline, CDR1 is LGHNA and CDR2 YSLEER. Losses at the gene ends were 4 bases for V and 4 bases for J; bases not matched to a gene: 8. The CDR3 extends over 15 amino acids. In nucleotides, the CDR3 is TGCGCCAGCAGCCCCCGGAGCGGGGGGAGTTACGAGCAGTACTTC. Translating gives CASSPRSGGSYEQYF.

There are many counts of this clonotype. DNA of the CDR3: TGTGCCAGCAGCTCTCTATACCGGGGGAAAGAGACCCAGTACTTC. It translates to CASSSLYRGKETQYF. This chain connects TRBV11-2 to TRBJ2-5; perhaps TRBD2 as D (6 bases). The CDR3 is made up of 15 amino acids. V was shortened by 4 bases and J by 3 bases, with 15 bases between the two germline ends. The germline V gene encodes CDR1 SGHAT and CDR2 FQNNGV. Based on the CDR3 plus reference TRBV11-2 and TRBJ2-5, the full variable domain is EAGVAQSPRYKIIEKRQSVAFWCNPISGHATLYWYQQILGQGPKLLIQFQNNGVVDDSQLPKDRFSAERLKGVDSTLKIQPAKLEDSAVYLCASSSLYRGKETQYFGPGTRLLVL.

This clonotype was detected many times. The rearrangement links TRBV3-1 to TRBJ2-1, with D tentatively TRBD2 (7 bases). Looked up from germline, CDR1 is LGHDT and CDR2 is YNNKEL (reference sequence). CDR3 size: 16 residues. With 0 bases removed from V and 7 bases from J, the gap between germline ends came to 16 bases. In DNA, the CDR3 is TGTGCCAGCAGCCAAGATCCTAGCGGAGGGGGTAATGAGCAGTTCTTC. Protein sequence: CASSQDPSGGGNEQFF.

This clonotype showed up just a few times. The V gene is TRBV20-1, the J gene TRBJ2-5; weak D call: TRBD2 (6 bases). Germline V gene data show CDR1 as DFQATT and CDR2 as SNEGSKA (reference sequence). The V and J ends lost 5 bases and 5 bases respectively, with 24 bases between them. CDR3 length equals 16 residues. CDR3 DNA sequence: TGCAGTGCTCTTTCGAGACTACGGAGAGGGAGGGAGACCCAGTACTTC. Its protein is CSALSRLRRGRETQYF.

This clonotype came up many times. This chain joins TRBV12-3 or TRBV12-4 and TRBJ1-4; D gene unclear. With 5 bases removed from V and 4 bases from J, the gap between germline ends came to 5 bases. The CDR3 is made up of 12 amino acids. CDR3 loop: CASSQLNEKLFF. DNA for the CDR3: TGTGCCAGCAGTCAACTTAATGAAAAACTGTTTTTT.

This chain uses TRBV5-6 with TRBJ1-2; maybe TRBD1 (6 bases). Looked up from germline, CDR1 is SGHDT and CDR2 is YYEEEE. This CDR3 region has 11 residues. V shed 5 bases and J shed 8 bases, with 10 bases lying between them. The CDR3 bases are TGTGCCAGCAGATTAGGGGGAGGCTACACCTTC. Protein product: CASRLGGGYTF.

The chain is built from TRBV6-2 or TRBV6-3 and TRBJ1-1; the D is unclear. CDR3 length: 14 residues. The germline CDR1 and CDR2 sequences are MNHEY and SVGEGT. The V end was cut by 2 bases, the J end by 3 bases, with 10 bases between. CDR3 residues: CASSYRGGYTEAFF. CDR3 in DNA: TGTGCCAGCAGTTACCGAGGAGGGTACACTGAAGCTTTCTTT.

This clonotype was seen at least ten times. The chain couples TRBV12-3 or TRBV12-4 to TRBJ2-7, with 8 nucleotides matching TRBD1. J gave up 2 bases and V 3 bases, and 3 bases lay outside the gene matches. CDR3 length: 14 residues. The CDR3 bases are TGTGCCAGCAGTTTGAGGGACAGGCCCTACGAGCAGTACTTC. This encodes CASSLRDRPYEQYF.

This clonotype was found many times. The V gene is TRBV7-3, the J gene TRBJ2-2; D not resolved. V lost 1 base and J 1 base, leaving 13 bases between the germline ends. In germline, CDR1 is SGHTA, CDR2 FQGTGA. This CDR3 contains 17 residues. The CDR3 DNA reads as TGTGCCAGCAGCTTAATTGGATTTTCGGGGAACACCGGGGAGCTGTTTTTT. It yields the protein CASSLIGFSGNTGELFF.

This clonotype was counted ten times or more. V is TRBV6-2 or TRBV6-3 and J is TRBJ2-7, with D unclear. Germline CDR1 MNHEY, CDR2 SVGEGT. V lost 8 bases, J lost 0 bases, and 11 bases lay in between. The CDR3 sequence is 13 residues long. The chain's CDR3 is CASSRIISYEQYF. The DNA for the CDR3 is TGTGCCAGCTCACGCATCATCTCCTACGAGCAGTACTTC.

The chain links TRBV12-3 or TRBV12-4 to TRBJ2-6; D unclear. The CDR3 sequence is 15 residues long. V lost 1 base, J lost 4 bases, and 8 bases lay in between. The CDR3 here is CASSLGPRGANVLTF. CDR3 DNA sequence: TGTGCCAGCAGTTTAGGGCCGCGCGGGGCCAACGTCCTGACTTTC.

This chain uses TRBV5-1 with TRBJ1-1, with a possible D match to TRBD1 (6 bases). The ends were cut back, 1 base at V and 9 bases at J, with 13 bases in the middle. There are 13 residues in the CDR3. CDR1 is SGHRS and CDR2 is YFSETQ in the germline V gene. The CDR3 loop reads CASSLLWDTKAFF. The CDR3 nucleotides are TGCGCCAGCAGCTTGTTATGGGACACCAAAGCTTTCTTT.

This clonotype was found many times. This chain joins TRBV7-2 and TRBJ2-1; D call uncertain. This CDR3 comprises 12 residues. Per germline, CDR1 SGHTA and CDR2 FQGNSA. V lost 1 base, J lost 9 bases, and 7 bases lay in between. CDR3 sequence: CASSLVVVEQFF. The CDR3 nucleotides read TGTGCCAGCAGCTTAGTAGTAGTTGAGCAGTTCTTC. Based on the CDR3 plus reference TRBV7-2 and TRBJ2-1, the full variable domain is GAGVSQSPSNKVTEKGKDVELRCDPISGHTALYWYRQSLGQGLEFLIYFQGNSAPDKSGLPSDRFSAERTGGSVSTLTIQRTQQEDSAVYLCASSLVVVEQFFGPGTRLTVL.